This T cell receptor beta chain emerged from a study of T cells in Graves' hyperthyroidism and ophthalmopathy. Study findings and constraints: Blood also contained most expanded thyroid clonotypes above 0.001.

The CDR3 is 15 amino acids. From germline, CDR1 is MNHNS and CDR2 SASEGT. Trimming took off 7 bases at V and 0 bases at J, with 15 bases between the two ends. Regions amplified from RNA transcripts were the TCR beta CDR3 regions. The HTBI primer set was used in a first-round RT-PCR of the TCR CDR3. One entry per CDR3 protein, called by TCRdb with MiXCR from the multiplex PCR reads. The table has almost 250,000 distinct CDR3 sequences, about 24% seen once. Concerning this clonotype: Its antigen is as yet unknown.

The receptor was isolated from a woman between 40 and 55 years old with Graves' ophthalmopathy. The sequenced sample consisted of blood. The chain combines TRBV6-1 with TRBJ1-2; possibly TRBD1 for D (5 bases). The DNA of the CDR3 is TGTGCCAGCAAGACCGGGACCGGAGCTAACTATGGCTACACCTTC. This sequence encodes CASKTGTGANYGYTF.